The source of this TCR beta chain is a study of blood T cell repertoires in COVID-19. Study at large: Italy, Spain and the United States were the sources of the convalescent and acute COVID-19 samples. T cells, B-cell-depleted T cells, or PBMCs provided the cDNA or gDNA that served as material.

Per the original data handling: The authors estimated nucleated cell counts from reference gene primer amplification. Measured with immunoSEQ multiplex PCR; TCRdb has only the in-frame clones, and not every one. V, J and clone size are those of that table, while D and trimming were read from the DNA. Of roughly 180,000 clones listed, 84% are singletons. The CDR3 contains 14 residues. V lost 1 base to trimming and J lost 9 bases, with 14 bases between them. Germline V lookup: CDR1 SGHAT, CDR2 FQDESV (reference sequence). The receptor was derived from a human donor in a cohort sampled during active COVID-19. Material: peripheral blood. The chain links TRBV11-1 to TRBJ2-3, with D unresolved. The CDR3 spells CASSLVLFPPTQYF. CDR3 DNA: TGTGCCAGCAGCTTAGTTTTATTCCCCCCGACGCAGTATTTT.